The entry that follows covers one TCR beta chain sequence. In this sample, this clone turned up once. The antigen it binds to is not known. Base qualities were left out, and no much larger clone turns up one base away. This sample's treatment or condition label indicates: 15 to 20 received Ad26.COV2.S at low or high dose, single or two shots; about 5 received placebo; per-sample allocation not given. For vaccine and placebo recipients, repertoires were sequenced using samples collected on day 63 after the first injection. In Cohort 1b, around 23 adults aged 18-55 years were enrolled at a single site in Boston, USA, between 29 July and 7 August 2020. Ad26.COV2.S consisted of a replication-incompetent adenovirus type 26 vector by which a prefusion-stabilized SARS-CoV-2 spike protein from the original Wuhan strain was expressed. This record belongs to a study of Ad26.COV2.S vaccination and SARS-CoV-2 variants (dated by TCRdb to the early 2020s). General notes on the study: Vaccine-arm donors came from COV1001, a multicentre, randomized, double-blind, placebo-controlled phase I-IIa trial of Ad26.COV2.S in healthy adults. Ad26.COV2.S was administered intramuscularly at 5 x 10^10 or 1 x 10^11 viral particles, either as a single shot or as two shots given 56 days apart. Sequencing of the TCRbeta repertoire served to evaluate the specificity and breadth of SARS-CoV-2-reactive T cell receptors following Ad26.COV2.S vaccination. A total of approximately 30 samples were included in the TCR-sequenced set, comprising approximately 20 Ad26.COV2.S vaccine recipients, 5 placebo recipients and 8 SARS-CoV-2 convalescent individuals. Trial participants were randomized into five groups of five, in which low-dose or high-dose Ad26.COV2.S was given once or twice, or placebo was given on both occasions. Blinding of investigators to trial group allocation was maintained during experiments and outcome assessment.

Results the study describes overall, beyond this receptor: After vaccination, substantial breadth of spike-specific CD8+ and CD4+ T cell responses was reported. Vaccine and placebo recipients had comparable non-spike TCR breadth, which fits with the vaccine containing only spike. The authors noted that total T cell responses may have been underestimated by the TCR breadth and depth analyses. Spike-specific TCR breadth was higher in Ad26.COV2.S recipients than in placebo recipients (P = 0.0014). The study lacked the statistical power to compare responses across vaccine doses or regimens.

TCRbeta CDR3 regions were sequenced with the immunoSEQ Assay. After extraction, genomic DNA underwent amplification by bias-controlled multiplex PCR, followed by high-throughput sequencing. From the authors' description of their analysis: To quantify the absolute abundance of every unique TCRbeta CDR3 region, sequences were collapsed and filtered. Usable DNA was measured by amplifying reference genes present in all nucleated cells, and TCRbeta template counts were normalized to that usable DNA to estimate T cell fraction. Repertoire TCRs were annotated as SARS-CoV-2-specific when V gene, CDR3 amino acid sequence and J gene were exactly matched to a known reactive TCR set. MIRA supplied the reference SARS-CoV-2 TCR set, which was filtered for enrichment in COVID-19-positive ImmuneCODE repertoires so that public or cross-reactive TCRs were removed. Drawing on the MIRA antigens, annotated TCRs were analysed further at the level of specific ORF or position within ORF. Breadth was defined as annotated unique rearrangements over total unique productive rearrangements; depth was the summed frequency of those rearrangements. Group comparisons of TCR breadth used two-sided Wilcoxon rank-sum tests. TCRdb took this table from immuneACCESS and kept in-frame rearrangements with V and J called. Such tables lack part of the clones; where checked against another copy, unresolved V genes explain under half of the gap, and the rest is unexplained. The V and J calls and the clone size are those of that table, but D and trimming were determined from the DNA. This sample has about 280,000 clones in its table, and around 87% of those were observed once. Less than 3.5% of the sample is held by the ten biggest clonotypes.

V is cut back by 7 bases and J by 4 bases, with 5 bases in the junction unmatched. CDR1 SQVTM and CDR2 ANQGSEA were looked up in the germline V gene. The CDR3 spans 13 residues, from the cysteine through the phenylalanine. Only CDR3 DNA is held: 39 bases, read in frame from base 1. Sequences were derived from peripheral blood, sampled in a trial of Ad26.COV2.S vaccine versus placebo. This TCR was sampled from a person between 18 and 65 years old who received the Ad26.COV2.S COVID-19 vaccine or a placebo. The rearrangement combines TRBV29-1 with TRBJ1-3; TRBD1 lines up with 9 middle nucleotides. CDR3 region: CSAQGALGNTIYF. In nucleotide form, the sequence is TGCAGCGCACAGGGGGCCCTCGGAAACACCATATATTTT. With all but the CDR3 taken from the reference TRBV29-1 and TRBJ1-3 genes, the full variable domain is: SAVISQKPSRDICQRGTSLTIQCQVDSQVTMMFWYRQQPGQSLTLIATANQGSEATYESGFVIDKFPISRPNLTFSTLTVSNMSPEDSSIYLCSAQGALGNTIYFGEGSWLTVV.